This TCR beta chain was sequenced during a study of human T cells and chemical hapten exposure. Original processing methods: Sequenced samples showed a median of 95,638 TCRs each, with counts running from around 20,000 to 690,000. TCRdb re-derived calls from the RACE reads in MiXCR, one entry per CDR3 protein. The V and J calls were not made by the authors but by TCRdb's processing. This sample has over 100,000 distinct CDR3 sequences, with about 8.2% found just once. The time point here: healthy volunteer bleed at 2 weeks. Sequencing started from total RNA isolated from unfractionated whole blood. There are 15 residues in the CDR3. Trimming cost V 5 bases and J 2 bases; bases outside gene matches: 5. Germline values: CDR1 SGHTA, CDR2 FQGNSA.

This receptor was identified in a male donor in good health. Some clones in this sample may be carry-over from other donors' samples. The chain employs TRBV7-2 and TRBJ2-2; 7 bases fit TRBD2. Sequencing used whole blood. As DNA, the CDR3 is TGTGCCAGCAGCCGACTAGCCCTTAACACCGGGGAGCTGTTTTTT. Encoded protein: CASSRLALNTGELFF.